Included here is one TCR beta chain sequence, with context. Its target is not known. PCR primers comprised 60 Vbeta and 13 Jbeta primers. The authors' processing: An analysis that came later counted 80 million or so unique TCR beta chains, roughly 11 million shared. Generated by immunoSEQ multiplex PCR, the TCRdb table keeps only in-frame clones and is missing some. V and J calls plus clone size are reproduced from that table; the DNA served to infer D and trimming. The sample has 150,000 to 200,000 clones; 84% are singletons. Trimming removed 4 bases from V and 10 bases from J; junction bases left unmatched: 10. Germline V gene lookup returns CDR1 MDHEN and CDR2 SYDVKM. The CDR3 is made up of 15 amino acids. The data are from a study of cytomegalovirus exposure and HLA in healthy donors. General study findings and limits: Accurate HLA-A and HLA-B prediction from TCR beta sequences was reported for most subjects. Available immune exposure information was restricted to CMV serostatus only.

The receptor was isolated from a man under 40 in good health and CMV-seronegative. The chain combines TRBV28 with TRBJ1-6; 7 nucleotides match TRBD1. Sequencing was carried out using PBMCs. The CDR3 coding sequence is TGTGCCAGCAGTTACCGACAGGGAGGCTTGTCACCCCTCCACTTT. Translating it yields CASSYRQGGLSPLHF.